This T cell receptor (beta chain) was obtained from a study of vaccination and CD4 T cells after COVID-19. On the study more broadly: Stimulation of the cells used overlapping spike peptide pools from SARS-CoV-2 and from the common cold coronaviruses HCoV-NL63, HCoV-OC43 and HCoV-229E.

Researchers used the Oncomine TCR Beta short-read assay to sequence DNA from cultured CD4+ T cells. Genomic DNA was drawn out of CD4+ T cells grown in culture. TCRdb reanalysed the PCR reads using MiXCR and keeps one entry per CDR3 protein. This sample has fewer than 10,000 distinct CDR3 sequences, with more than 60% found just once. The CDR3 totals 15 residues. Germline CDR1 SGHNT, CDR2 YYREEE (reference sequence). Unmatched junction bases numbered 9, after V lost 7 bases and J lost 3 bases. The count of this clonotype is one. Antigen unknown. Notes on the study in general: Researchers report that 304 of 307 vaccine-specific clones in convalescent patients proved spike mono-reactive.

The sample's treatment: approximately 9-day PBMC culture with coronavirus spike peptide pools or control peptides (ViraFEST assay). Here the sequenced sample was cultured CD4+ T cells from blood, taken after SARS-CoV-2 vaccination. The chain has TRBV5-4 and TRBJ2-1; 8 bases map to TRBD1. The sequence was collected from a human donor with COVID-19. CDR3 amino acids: CASRSGQGIYNEQFF. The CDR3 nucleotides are TGTGCCAGCCGGAGCGGACAGGGTATCTACAATGAGCAGTTCTTC.